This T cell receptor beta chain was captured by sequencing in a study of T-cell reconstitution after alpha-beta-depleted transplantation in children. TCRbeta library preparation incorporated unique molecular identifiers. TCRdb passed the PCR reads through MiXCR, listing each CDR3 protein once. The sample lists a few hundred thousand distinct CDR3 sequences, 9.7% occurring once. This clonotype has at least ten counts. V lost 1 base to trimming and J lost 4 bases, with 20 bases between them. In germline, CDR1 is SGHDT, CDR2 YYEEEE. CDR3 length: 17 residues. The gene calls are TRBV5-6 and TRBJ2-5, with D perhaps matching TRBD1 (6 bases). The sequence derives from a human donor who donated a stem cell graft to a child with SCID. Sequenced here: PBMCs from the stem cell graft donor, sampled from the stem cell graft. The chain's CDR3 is CASSLFPGADQGETQYF. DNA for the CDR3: TGTGCCAGCAGCTTGTTCCCAGGGGCTGATCAGGGAGAGACCCAGTACTTC.